What follows describes a single T cell receptor beta chain. Its matching antigen is unknown. Trimming stripped 5 bases from V and 1 base from J, with 11 bases between. The CDR3 extends over 13 amino acids. In germline, CDR1 is GTSNPN, CDR2 SVGIG (reference sequence). PCR primers comprised 60 Vbeta and 13 Jbeta primers. Some clones are missing from TCRdb's copy, which holds only in-frame ones; the method was immunoSEQ multiplex PCR. The sample yields 95,000 to 100,000 clones, around 83% seen once. The data stem from a study of cytomegalovirus exposure and HLA in healthy donors. Study-level information: When 350 to 400 donors were genotyped, about 81% of them were found to fall in the Caucasian-associated ancestry cluster.

Whole-study findings and limits: Presence/absence comparisons presumed near-even sequencing depth among donors. The authors judged a highly shared variant cluster likely a sequencing artifact. As was reported, the HLA-A and HLA-B alleles of most subjects were accurately predicted from TCR beta sequences.

This clonotype was sampled from a young man in good health and CMV-seronegative. The gene calls are TRBV30 and TRBJ1-1; D is undetermined. Sequenced material: PBMCs. CDR3 residues: CAWFRGPNTEAFF. Written as DNA, the CDR3 is TGTGCCTGGTTTCGAGGGCCGAACACTGAAGCTTTCTTT.